This T cell receptor beta chain was identified in a study of a mutant IDH1 vaccine in newly diagnosed glioma. Study information: Mean patient age was approximately 40 years; approximately 62% were male and 37.5% female.

Regarding the study as a whole: Shifts in the top peripheral T cell clonotypes seemed unrelated to pseudoprogression.

As to time point: baseline, week 1 (first vaccination visit). Described treatment: pre-vaccination baseline after standard-of-care therapy. Donor diagnoses consisted of new WHO grade 3 or 4 IDH1-mutant, ATRX-lost astrocytomas. Generated by immunoSEQ multiplex PCR, the TCRdb table keeps only in-frame clones and is missing some. The table shows tens of thousands of clones, with about nine tenths occurring only once. This clone has just one count. Its antigen remains unknown. Germline-derived CDR1 and CDR2 are SGHNT and YYREEE (reference sequence). The V segment lost 4 bases and the J segment 0 bases; nucleotides outside the gene matches: 12. This CDR3 comprises 18 residues.

This sequence originates from a man aged 50 to 59 with glioma. The sample here was PBMCs, taken from a glioma patient treated with radiotherapy, temozolomide or both. The gene calls are TRBV5-4 and TRBJ1-4; 7 nucleotides match TRBD1. The DNA for the CDR3 is TGTGCCAGCAGCGTTGGGGACAGAGGATATGCAACTAATGAAAAACTGTTTTTT. This encodes CASSVGDRGYATNEKLFF.